The clone carrying this TCR beta chain was observed a few times. Its matching antigen is unknown. Trimming took off 3 bases at V and 3 bases at J, with 18 bases between the two ends. Per germline, CDR1 MNHNS and CDR2 SASEGT. This CDR3 region has 16 residues. This sample stems from a study of T cell responses to AZD1222 COVID-19 vaccine. The study, taken as a whole, reports: Donors were mostly white British, more females; clonal diversity possibly underestimated. The study identified only a handful of AZD1222 recipients as seropositive at baseline. Reportedly, nearly half of unique spike TCRs recognized epitopes outside B.1.351/B.1.1.7 mutations.

Both about-4-week and about-12-week second-dose recipients were combined. Sequencing used immunoSEQ multiplex PCR; TCRdb keeps in-frame clones, though not all of them. The data contain 70,000 to 95,000 clones, more than 70% of them seen just once; the ten biggest clones take up less than 6.5%. The V and J genes are TRBV6-1 and TRBJ2-7; perhaps D is TRBD1 or TRBD2 (5 bases each). This receptor was taken from an adult who received the AZD1222 COVID-19 vaccine. This specimen consisted of peripheral blood, obtained 28 days after the second AZD1222 dose. CDR3 amino acids: CASSEYSSGAIYEQYF. The CDR3 DNA is TGTGCCAGCAGTGAGTACTCCTCCGGGGCTATCTACGAGCAGTACTTC.